The present TCR beta chain was sequenced within a study of cytomegalovirus exposure and HLA in healthy donors. The primer mix had 60 Vbeta and 13 Jbeta primers. Source study methods: A later analysis counted approximately 88 million unique TCR beta chains, around 10 million shared. Method: immunoSEQ multiplex PCR; TCRdb's copy keeps in-frame clones and lacks some. For V, J and clone size, that table is used; D and trimming come from the DNA. The sample lists more than 100,000 clones, 55% to 75% occurring once. Study results and caveats: Being productive about 87% or about 30% of the time was typical of most TCR beta V segments in an earlier analysis. The study found most TCR sequences rare, yet found some public TCRs in many donors. Excluded: some indistinguishable V segments such as TRBV6-2 and TRBV6-3.

This CDR3 has 13 residues. V lost 3 bases and J lost 7, with 10 bases in between. Per germline, CDR1 LNHDA and CDR2 SQIVND (reference sequence). Remarks on this clone: Its antigen is currently unknown.

This clonotype originated in a middle-aged woman in good health and CMV-seropositive. Sequenced input: PBMCs. The chain links TRBV19 to TRBJ1-5; no reliable D call. This CDR3 is CASSIASGQPQHF. For the CDR3, the DNA is TGTGCCAGTAGTATCGCCAGCGGGCAGCCCCAGCATTTT.